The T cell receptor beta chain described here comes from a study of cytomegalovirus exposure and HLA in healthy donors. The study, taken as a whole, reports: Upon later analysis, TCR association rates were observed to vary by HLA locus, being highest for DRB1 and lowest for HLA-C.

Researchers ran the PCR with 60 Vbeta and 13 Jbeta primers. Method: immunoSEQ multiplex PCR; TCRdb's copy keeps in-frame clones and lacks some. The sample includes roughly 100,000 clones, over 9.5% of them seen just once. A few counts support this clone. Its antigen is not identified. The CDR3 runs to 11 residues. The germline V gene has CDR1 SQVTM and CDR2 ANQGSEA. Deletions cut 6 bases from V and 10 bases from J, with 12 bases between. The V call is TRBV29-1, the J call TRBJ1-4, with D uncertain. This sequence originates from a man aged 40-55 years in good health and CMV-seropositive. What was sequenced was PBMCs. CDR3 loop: CSVEKGGKLFF. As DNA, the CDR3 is TGCAGCGTCGAAAAGGGAGGAAAACTGTTTTTT.